These 3 T cell receptor beta chains originate from one sample sequenced in a study of shared clonotypes between healthy human individuals. Produced via immunoSEQ multiplex PCR; TCRdb's table is partial and in-frame only. The sample holds 600,000 to 750,000 clones, approximately 77% seen once. Input material: memory CD4+ T cells sorted from blood. Subset defined: CD45RA-negative fraction. The receptors here all came from a woman aged 25-40 years in good health.

This sequence joins TRBV7-9 and TRBJ2-5; D is unclear. Trimming took off 5 bases at V and 4 bases at J, with 8 bases between the two ends. The germline CDR1 and CDR2 sequences are SEHNR and FQNEAQ (reference sequence). There are 12 residues in the CDR3. CDR3 coding DNA: TGTGCCAGCAGCCAAAGCAGAGAGACCCAGTACTTC. Protein: CASSQSRETQYF.

The chain carries TRBV6-1 and TRBJ2-7; D is undetermined. Trimming shortened V by 4 bases and J by 2 bases, and 12 bases separated the two germline ends. The germline CDR1 and CDR2 sequences are MNHNS and SASEGT. There are 14 residues in the CDR3. CDR3 nucleotide sequence: TGTGCCAGCAGTGGGTCTCGAGATACCTACGAGCAGTACTTC. It encodes CASSGSRDTYEQYF.

The chain joins TRBV10-3 to TRBJ2-1, with 7 nucleotides matching TRBD2. This CDR3 contains 13 residues. Trimming cost V 4 bases and J 6 bases; bases outside gene matches: 3. Germline CDR1 is ENHRY and CDR2 is SYGVKD. In DNA form, the CDR3 reads TGTGCCATCAGTGGGGCTAGCGGCAATGAGCAGTTCTTC. It yields the protein CAISGASGNEQFF.